Below, 17 T cell receptor beta chains from the same sample are listed, as sequenced in a study of Ad26.COV2.S vaccination and SARS-CoV-2 variants. Clones were read by immunoSEQ multiplex PCR, and TCRdb kept only the in-frame ones, dropping some. The sample carries about 280,000 clones, 70% to 90% recorded once. Treatment reported: 19 received Ad26.COV2.S at low or high dose, single or two shots; a few received placebo; per-sample allocation not given. Day 63 after the first vaccine or placebo injection was the time point for sampling. This sample comprised peripheral blood, obtained in a trial of Ad26.COV2.S vaccine versus placebo. All receptors derive from a person aged 18-65 years who received the Ad26.COV2.S COVID-19 vaccine or a placebo.

The V gene is TRBV5-6, the J gene TRBJ2-7, with 7 bases lining up with TRBD1. The CDR3 sequence is 16 residues long. Germline V CDR1 and CDR2: SGHDT, YYEEEE. Trimming removed 2 bases from V and 3 bases from J; junction bases left unmatched: 11. The CDR3 bases are TGTGCCAGCAGCTTAGTTCCGAGGGGGCCGGGCTACGAGCAGTACTTC. As protein: CASSLVPRGPGYEQYF. Drawing the rest from reference TRBV5-6 and TRBJ2-7, the complete variable domain is DAGVTQSPTHLIKTRGQQVTLRCSPKSGHDTVSWYQQALGQGPQFIFQYYEEEERQRGNFPDRFSGHQFPNYSSELNVNALLLGDSALYLCASSLVPRGPGYEQYFGPGTRLTVT.

This chain connects TRBV15 to TRBJ2-2; weak D call: TRBD2 (7 bases). CDR3 length: 18 amino acids. The V end was cut by 0 bases, the J end by 7 bases, with 21 bases between. Germline V CDR1 and CDR2: LNHNV, YYDKDF (reference sequence). This CDR3 is CATSRDQGGGPLVGELFF. Written as DNA, the CDR3 is TGTGCCACCAGCAGAGATCAAGGGGGAGGGCCTTTGGTCGGGGAGCTGTTTTTT.

V gene TRBV7-2 combines with J gene TRBJ2-1; D perhaps matches TRBD2 (6 bases). Germline V gives CDR1 SGHTA, CDR2 FQGNSA. V was pared by 3 bases and J by 7 bases, with 16 bases between. This CDR3 is built from 15 residues. The CDR3 sequence is CASSFRGFSRNEQFF. The CDR3 coding sequence is TGTGCCAGCAGCTTCCGGGGGTTCTCCAGGAATGAGCAGTTCTTC.

The rearrangement joins TRBV30 to TRBJ1-5, with D unclear. Germline CDR1 GTSNPN, CDR2 SVGIG (reference sequence). There are 13 residues in the CDR3. Trimming removed 8 bases from V and 0 bases from J, with 11 bases in between. CDR3 DNA: TGTGCCGTAGCCCGGGGTAGCAATCAGCCCCAGCATTTT. Encoded protein: CAVARGSNQPQHF.

This clone was observed a handful of times. This chain connects TRBV2 to TRBJ2-7, with 7 bases that match TRBD1. The germline gives CDR1 SNHLY, CDR2 FYNNEI. The J segment lost 1 base and the V segment lost 2 bases, leaving 5 bases of the junction unmatched. There are 15 residues in the CDR3. Here the CDR3 DNA reads TGTGCCAGCAGTGAATTGGCAGGGGGATCCTACGAGCAGTACTTC. The encoded protein is CASSELAGGSYEQYF. The full variable domain, rest sourced from reference TRBV2 and TRBJ2-7, is EPEVTQTPSHQVTQMGQEVILRCVPISNHLYFYWYRQILGQKVEFLVSFYNNEISEKSEIFDDQFSVERPDGSNFTLKIRSTKLEDSAMYFCASSELAGGSYEQYFGPGTRLTVT.

The chain joins TRBV2 to TRBJ1-2; TRBD1 might be the D (5 bases). V dropped 5 bases and J dropped 0 bases, with 13 bases sitting between them. The CDR3 consists of 15 residues. Germline V CDR1 and CDR2: SNHLY, FYNNEI. CDR3 nucleotides: TGTGCCAGCAGTCCCCCCCCCAGGGCTAACTATGGCTACACCTTC. It translates to CASSPPPRANYGYTF.

The V call is TRBV15, the J call TRBJ1-1, with D possibly matching TRBD1 (5 bases). Trimming stripped 0 bases from V and 3 bases from J, with 14 bases between. The germline V gene has CDR1 LNHNV and CDR2 YYDKDF (reference sequence). This CDR3 has 16 residues. CDR3 bases: TGTGCCACCAGCAGAGATCCAGGGAGCGTGGACACTGAAGCTTTCTTT. Translated, it gives CATSRDPGSVDTEAFF. Filled out from reference TRBV15 and TRBJ1-1, the complete variable domain reads DAMVIQNPRYQVTQFGKPVTLSCSQTLNHNVMYWYQQKSSQAPKLLFHYYDKDFNNEADTPDNFQSRRPNTSFCFLDIRSPGLGDTAMYLCATSRDPGSVDTEAFFGQGTRLTVV.

This clone was recorded only once. This chain uses TRBV6-2 or TRBV6-3 with TRBJ2-5; weak D call: TRBD2 (6 bases). This CDR3 is built from 17 residues. Germline V gene sequence: CDR1 MNHEY, CDR2 SVGEGT. Trimming left V 2 bases short and J 4 bases short, with 20 bases between. CDR3 nucleotides: TGTGCCAGCAGTTACGCCGACAGTCGGGGGTGGGGAGAGACCCAGTACTTC. Translated: CASSYADSRGWGETQYF.

The CDR3 bases are TGTGCCAGCACCAAGACAGGGACAGGGATCACTGAAGCTTTCTTT. Encoded protein: CASTKTGTGITEAFF. This chain joins TRBV2 and TRBJ1-1, with 9 bases identical to TRBD1. The CDR3 sequence is 15 residues long. V lost 7 bases to trimming and J lost 4 bases; unmatched junction nucleotides: 10. The germline gives CDR1 SNHLY, CDR2 FYNNEI.

The sample holds a few counts of this clone. In DNA, the CDR3 is TGTGCCTGGAGTGGCGGACAGGGTGTACTCTACGAGCAGTACTTC. It yields the protein CAWSGGQGVLYEQYF. The rearrangement joins TRBV30 to TRBJ2-7; 8 bases agree with TRBD1. Germline V lookup: CDR1 GTSNPN, CDR2 SVGIG (reference sequence). The CDR3 extends over 15 amino acids. Losses at the gene ends were 1 base for V and 3 bases for J; bases not matched to a gene: 8.

The chain uses TRBV21-1 and TRBJ1-2. TRBV21-1 is a pseudogene locus. The CDR3 totals 17 residues. The CDR3 spells CASSKGAGGEVYYGYTF. The CDR3, as DNA: TGTGCCAGCAGCAAAGGAGCCGGGGGAGAAGTATACTATGGCTACACCTTC.

This clone was picked up one time. The chain joins TRBV19 to TRBJ2-7; D unclear. The V gene lost 0 bases and the J gene lost 12 bases, with 18 bases spanning the gap. CDR1 LNHDA and CDR2 SQIVND come from the germline V gene (reference sequence). The CDR3 has 14 amino acids. CDR3 coding DNA: TGTGCCAGTAGTATAGATTGGCGGCTGACCACACTGTACTTC. This encodes CASSIDWRLTTLYF. Based on the CDR3 plus reference TRBV19 and TRBJ2-7, the full variable domain is DGGITQSPKYLFRKEGQNVTLSCEQNLNHDAMYWYRQDPGQGLRLIYYSQIVNDFQKGDIAEGYSVSREKKESFPLTVTSAQKNPTAFYLCASSIDWRLTTLYFGPGTRLTVT.

The V call is TRBV5-1, the J call TRBJ2-1; TRBD1 matches at 8 bases. This CDR3 is 20 amino acids long. The ends lost 3 bases at V and 3 bases at J; junction bases unmatched: 20. Germline assignment: CDR1 SGHRS and CDR2 YFSETQ. CDR3: CASSYPKTGENSRIYNEQFF. DNA of the CDR3: TGCGCCAGCAGCTACCCAAAGACAGGGGAGAATAGCCGGATCTACAATGAGCAGTTCTTC.

The rearrangement joins TRBV7-2 to TRBJ1-5, with D hard to call. There are 14 residues in the CDR3. V was pared by 4 bases and J by 7 bases, with 14 bases between. The germline V gene encodes CDR1 SGHTA and CDR2 FQGNSA. The chain's CDR3 is CASSWNRAWQPQHF. Here the CDR3 DNA reads TGTGCCAGCAGCTGGAACCGGGCATGGCAGCCCCAGCATTTT. Full variable domain (remainder filled in from reference TRBV7-2 and TRBJ1-5): GAGVSQSPSNKVTEKGKDVELRCDPISGHTALYWYRQSLGQGLEFLIYFQGNSAPDKSGLPSDRFSAERTGGSVSTLTIQRTQQEDSAVYLCASSWNRAWQPQHFGDGTRLSIL.

The V gene is TRBV5-1, the J gene TRBJ2-2; the D gene is possibly TRBD1 (6 bases). Germline V gene sequence: CDR1 SGHRS, CDR2 YFSETQ. V was clipped by 5 bases and J by 0 bases, with 8 bases between them. The CDR3 is made up of 14 amino acids. CDR3 region: CASRDSSNTGELFF. CDR3 in DNA: TGCGCCAGCAGGGACAGCTCGAACACCGGGGAGCTGTTTTTT.

Only one count was recorded for this clone. The chain has TRBV2 and TRBJ2-7, with 10 bases that match TRBD2. Germline trimming cut 6 bases from V and 6 bases from J; bases unmatched to any gene: 8. In germline, CDR1 is SNHLY, CDR2 FYNNEI. The CDR3 loop spans 14 amino acids. The CDR3 coding sequence is TGTGCCAGCAGGGAAATCCTAGCGGGAGCCGAGCAGTACTTC. Amino acid sequence: CASREILAGAEQYF.

This clone was observed once. The chain uses TRBV2 and TRBJ2-7; D call uncertain. Trimming took 0 bases from V and 3 from J, leaving 6 bases between them. Germline loops: CDR1 SNHLY, CDR2 FYNNEI. The CDR3 is made up of 13 amino acids. As DNA, the CDR3 is TGTGCCAGCAGTGAAGCGCTCGGCTACGAGCAGTACTTC. The encoded protein is CASSEALGYEQYF.